The 21 T cell receptor beta chains presented below share a single source sample, sequenced in a study of control samples from healthy donors and cancer patients. Profiling relied on immunoSEQ multiplex PCR, and the TCRdb table lists in-frame clones only, not all of them. The sample contains over 120,000 clones, roughly 94% of which appear only once. The sample consisted of PBMCs. The origin of the receptors is a man in his fifties or sixties with colorectal cancer.

The V call is TRBV5-1, the J call TRBJ1-5; D is ambiguous. The CDR3 has 13 amino acids. Trimming left V 0 bases short and J 3 bases short, with 4 bases between. Per the germline V gene, CDR1 is SGHRS and CDR2 is YFSETQ. The CDR3 is CASSLELNQPQHF. CDR3 bases: TGCGCCAGCAGCTTGGAACTCAATCAGCCCCAGCATTTT.

A word on this clone: This sample includes further DNA sequences coding for the same CDR3. The chain carries TRBV27 and TRBJ1-1, with D uncertain. The CDR3 totals 13 residues. Germline V gene lookup returns CDR1 MNHEY and CDR2 SMNVEV (reference sequence). Trimming removed 4 bases at V and 2 bases at J, with 8 bases between. DNA for the CDR3: TGTGCCAGCAGTTCATCCCTCAACACTGAAGCTTTCTTT. This encodes CASSSSLNTEAFF.

V and J are TRBV5-1 and TRBJ1-2; no definite D call. V lost 0 bases and J lost 5, with 14 bases in between. This CDR3 spans 15 amino acids. Germline CDR1 is SGHRS and CDR2 is YFSETQ. The CDR3 is CASSLETDGFYGYTF. In DNA form, the CDR3 reads TGCGCCAGCAGCTTGGAAACGGATGGGTTTTATGGCTACACCTTC.

As for this clone: Different DNA sequences within this sample yield the same CDR3. The chain's CDR3 is CASSLGTGSSYEQYF. CDR3 nucleotides: TGCGCCAGCAGCTTGGGGACAGGGTCCTCCTACGAGCAGTACTTC. The chain combines TRBV5-1 with TRBJ2-7, with 8 nucleotides matching TRBD1. The CDR3 is made up of 15 amino acids. CDR1 SGHRS and CDR2 YFSETQ come from the germline V gene. Trimming removed 0 bases from V and 0 bases from J; junction bases left unmatched: 2.

The rearrangement links TRBV7-2 to TRBJ2-3; D could derive from TRBD1 or TRBD2 (7 bases each). V lost 6 bases and J lost 2, with 24 bases in between. CDR1 and CDR2 (germline): SGHTA, FQGNSA. The CDR3 runs 18 residues. CDR3 amino acids: CASRAGRGQGGHTDTQYF. The CDR3 coding sequence is TGTGCCAGCAGGGCCGGGCGGGGGCAGGGGGGACACACAGATACGCAGTATTTT.

This rearrangement joins TRBV3-1 (or the pseudogene TRBV3-2) to TRBJ2-7; a possible D gene is TRBD1 (5 bases). V dropped 7 bases and J dropped 6 bases, with 16 bases sitting between them. Germline loops: CDR1 LGHDT, CDR2 YNNKEL (reference sequence). This CDR3 contains 13 residues. The CDR3 protein is CASTPHQGTEQYF. The CDR3 DNA sequence: TGTGCCAGCACTCCCCACCAGGGTACCGAGCAGTACTTC.

The chain has TRBV7-9 and TRBJ2-5; no firm D call. The CDR3 spans 12 residues. Germline V gene sequence: CDR1 SEHNR, CDR2 FQNEAQ (reference sequence). The V end lost 2 bases, the J end lost 1 base, and 2 bases lay between the germline ends. CDR3 loop: CASSLFQETQYF. CDR3 DNA: TGTGCCAGCAGCTTATTCCAAGAGACCCAGTACTTC.

This clone was recorded only once. The chain combines TRBV29-1 with TRBJ2-5, with TRBD1 matching over 8 bases. V shed 5 bases and J 4 bases; nucleotides not matched to a gene: 9. The CDR3 loop spans 14 amino acids. The germline V gene encodes CDR1 SQVTM and CDR2 ANQGSEA. CDR3 sequence reads: CSVLTDRGVETQYF. CDR3 DNA: TGCAGCGTTTTAACTGACAGGGGTGTAGAGACCCAGTACTTC. The variable domain in full, with the rest retrieved from reference TRBV29-1 and TRBJ2-5, is SAVISQKPSRDICQRGTSLTIQCQVDSQVTMMFWYRQQPGQSLTLIATANQGSEATYESGFVIDKFPISRPNLTFSTLTVSNMSPEDSSIYLCSVLTDRGVETQYFGPGTRLLVL.

The rearrangement uses TRBV5-1 and TRBJ2-7; no clear D gene. The CDR3 is 11 residues long. The ends were cut back, 3 bases at V and 7 bases at J, with 8 bases in the middle. CDR1 and CDR2 from the germline V gene are SGHRS and YFSETQ. CDR3 bases: TGCGCCAGCAGCTCCGACGGTGAGCAGTACTTC. Protein sequence: CASSSDGEQYF.

This chain links TRBV5-1 with TRBJ2-7; 8 nucleotides align to TRBD1. The V gene end was trimmed by 0 bases and the J gene end by 0 bases; junction bases not matched to a gene: 2. There are 15 residues in the CDR3. Germline values: CDR1 SGHRS, CDR2 YFSETQ. CDR3 protein: CASSLGTGGSYEQYF. In DNA form, the CDR3 reads TGCGCCAGCAGCTTGGGAACAGGGGGCTCCTACGAGCAGTACTTC.

The V call is TRBV5-8, the J call TRBJ1-4, with D possibly being TRBD1 (5 bases). V shed 0 bases and J shed 9 bases, with 27 bases lying between them. The CDR3 spans 19 residues. Germline CDR1 is SGHTS and CDR2 is YDEGEE. Here the CDR3 reads CASSLAGRGGNENEKKLFF. CDR3 nucleotide sequence: TGTGCCAGCAGCTTGGCCGGTAGGGGAGGGAATGAAAATGAAAAAAAACTGTTTTTT.

V and J are TRBV9 and TRBJ2-2; 7 positions agree with TRBD2. J was trimmed by 5 bases and V by 0 bases; bases with no gene match: 4. The V gene's germline CDR1 is SGDLS and CDR2 YYNGEE. This CDR3 has 15 residues. This CDR3 reads CASSVADGGTGELFF. CDR3 nucleotide sequence: TGTGCCAGCAGCGTAGCTGACGGGGGGACCGGGGAGCTGTTTTTT.

The chain recombines TRBV6-1 with TRBJ2-7; D may be TRBD1 or TRBD2 (5 bases each). Germline V lookup: CDR1 MNHNS, CDR2 SASEGT. This CDR3 has 16 residues. V was clipped by 4 bases and J by 2 bases, with 18 bases between them. In DNA, the CDR3 is TGTGCCAGCAGTGGCCCCGGGACCTCCTATACCTACGAGCAGTACTTC. It translates to CASSGPGTSYTYEQYF.

The chain couples TRBV6-1 to TRBJ1-1, with D perhaps TRBD1 (5 bases). Per the germline V gene, CDR1 is MNHNS and CDR2 is SASEGT. With 1 base removed from V and 5 bases from J, the gap between germline ends came to 8 bases. The CDR3 runs to 13 residues. The CDR3 DNA reads TGTGCCAGCAGTGAAGTGGGACGAACTGAAGCTTTCTTT. It specifies CASSEVGRTEAFF.

The chain combines TRBV4-1 with TRBJ2-5; possible D gene TRBD2, 5 bases. The ends were cut back, 0 bases at V and 1 base at J, with 6 bases in the middle. Germline lookup yields CDR1 MGHRA and CDR2 YSYEKL. The CDR3 spans 14 residues. In DNA form, the CDR3 reads TGCGCCAGCAGCCAAGACGGGATCCAAGAGACCCAGTACTTC. Translated, it gives CASSQDGIQETQYF.

In nucleotides, the CDR3 is TGTGCCAGCTCACCTCTGAGACTAGCGGGAGGAGAGACCCAGTACTTC. Its translation: CASSPLRLAGGETQYF. V usage is TRBV18 and J usage is TRBJ2-5; 13 bases agree with TRBD2. The ends lost 3 bases at V and 4 bases at J; junction bases unmatched: 5. The CDR3 sequence is 16 residues long. Germline lookup yields CDR1 KGHSH and CDR2 LQKENI. Based on the CDR3 plus reference TRBV18 and TRBJ2-5, the full variable domain is NAGVMQNPRHLVRRRGQEARLRCSPMKGHSHVYWYRQLPEEGLKFMVYLQKENIIDESGMPKERFSAEFPKEGPSILRIQQVVRGDSAAYFCASSPLRLAGGETQYFGPGTRLLVL.

V usage is TRBV5-1 and J usage is TRBJ2-5, with 10 bases that match TRBD2. The germline V gene encodes CDR1 SGHRS and CDR2 YFSETQ. V lost 3 bases and J lost 5; bases outside the gene matches: 10. The CDR3 contains 16 residues. This CDR3 reads CASSSSQRGGRETQYF. CDR3 DNA sequence: TGCGCCAGCAGCTCCTCCCAGCGGGGGGGCCGGGAGACCCAGTACTTC.

This clone was seen a single time. The genes are TRBV7-9 and TRBJ2-4; possibly TRBD2 for D (6 bases). CDR3 length: 17 residues. Between the trimmed V and J ends, which lost 0 bases and 0 bases, there was a span of 12 bases. Germline values: CDR1 SEHNR, CDR2 FQNEAQ (reference sequence). The CDR3 sequence is CASSLAYREVAKNIQYF. The CDR3 bases are TGTGCCAGCAGCTTAGCGTATAGGGAGGTAGCCAAAAACATTCAGTACTTC.

The genes are TRBV10-2 and TRBJ1-1, with D perhaps matching TRBD1 (5 bases). The CDR3 covers 13 residues. In germline, CDR1 is WSHSY, CDR2 SAAADI. With 6 bases removed from V and 1 base from J, the gap between germline ends came to 9 bases. For the CDR3, the DNA is TGCGCCAGCAGATCAGGGAGGAACACTGAAGCTTTCTTT. It translates to CASRSGRNTEAFF.

The CDR3: CASSPREGRTNTEAFF. CDR3 sequence (DNA): TGTGCCAGCAGCCCCCGAGAGGGGCGTACGAACACTGAAGCTTTCTTT. The chain uses TRBV9 and TRBJ1-1, with D maybe TRBD1 (5 bases). Looked up from germline, CDR1 is SGDLS and CDR2 is YYNGEE. This CDR3 region has 16 residues. V dropped 4 bases and J dropped 1 base, with 17 bases sitting between them.

This CDR3 is CASGLSSYNEQFF. The DNA for the CDR3 is TGTGCTAGTGGTTTGAGCTCCTACAATGAGCAGTTCTTC. The gene calls are TRBV12-5 and TRBJ2-1; D is unresolved. This CDR3 region has 13 residues. The V end lost 2 bases, the J end lost 0 bases, and 2 bases lay between the germline ends. CDR1 is LGHNT, CDR2 FRNRAP, per germline. The whole variable domain, remainder taken from reference TRBV12-5 and TRBJ2-1, is DARVTQTPRHKVTEMGQEVTMRCQPILGHNTVFWYRQTMMQGLELLAYFRNRAPLDDSGMPKDRFSAEMPDATLATLKIQPSEPRDSAVYFCASGLSSYNEQFFGPGTRLTVL.